What follows are 20 T cell receptor beta chains derived from one specimen sequenced in a study of shared clonotypes between healthy human individuals. Libraries were prepared by immunoSEQ multiplex PCR; TCRdb keeps only in-frame clonotypes and omits some of them. The sample lists approximately 500,000 clones, about 72% occurring once. Sequenced sample: PBMCs. Source of these receptors: a woman between 40 and 50 years old in good health. Some clones in this sample may be carry-over from other donors' samples.

This chain links TRBV15 with TRBJ2-7, with D unclear. V lost 5 bases and J 6 bases, leaving 14 bases between the germline ends. CDR1 and CDR2 from the germline V gene are LNHNV and YYDKDF (reference sequence). This CDR3 region has 13 residues. The CDR3 is CATSGKLVAEQYF. The CDR3 DNA sequence: TGTGCCACCAGCGGGAAGTTGGTCGCCGAGCAGTACTTC. Variable domain in full (rest from reference TRBV15 and TRBJ2-7): DAMVIQNPRYQVTQFGKPVTLSCSQTLNHNVMYWYQQKSSQAPKLLFHYYDKDFNNEADTPDNFQSRRPNTSFCFLDIRSPGLGDTAMYLCATSGKLVAEQYFGPGTRLTVT.

The genes are TRBV19 and TRBJ2-5, with D possibly being TRBD1 (6 bases). Germline CDR1 reads LNHDA; CDR2 reads SQIVND (reference sequence). The CDR3 extends over 15 amino acids. V was trimmed by 3 bases and J by 5 bases, leaving 16 bases between them. CDR3 nucleotides: TGTGCCAGTAGTATCCTCGGGACACAAGGGGAGACCCAGTACTTC. Its protein is CASSILGTQGETQYF. The full variable domain, in which reference TRBV19 and TRBJ2-5 provide the parts outside the CDR3, is DGGITQSPKYLFRKEGQNVTLSCEQNLNHDAMYWYRQDPGQGLRLIYYSQIVNDFQKGDIAEGYSVSREKKESFPLTVTSAQKNPTAFYLCASSILGTQGETQYFGPGTRLLVL.

This sequence joins TRBV6-6 and TRBJ1-6; TRBD1 might be the D (5 bases). Germline CDR1 MNHNY, CDR2 SVGAGI (reference sequence). The CDR3 runs to 15 residues. V was trimmed by 7 bases and J by 13 bases, leaving 23 bases between them. This CDR3 reads CASTSSGTVNGPLHF. The CDR3 region has the DNA TGTGCCAGCACCTCCTCCGGGACCGTCAATGGGCCCCTCCACTTT.

The chain uses TRBV19 and TRBJ2-3, with 7 nucleotides matching TRBD1. V shed 3 bases, J shed 3 bases, and the junction held 3 bases outside the gene matches. The length of the CDR3 is 14 residues. Germline V gene sequence: CDR1 LNHDA, CDR2 SQIVND (reference sequence). The CDR3 loop is CASSITGDTDTQYF. In DNA, the CDR3 is TGTGCCAGTAGTATCACAGGGGATACAGATACGCAGTATTTT.

V is TRBV28 and J is TRBJ2-1; 7 nucleotides agree with TRBD1. Per the germline V gene, CDR1 is MDHEN and CDR2 is SYDVKM. CDR3 length: 13 amino acids. With 6 bases clipped from V and 6 bases from J, the junction kept 5 bases outside the gene matches. The CDR3 region is CASRPRGSNEQFF. In DNA form, the CDR3 reads TGTGCCAGCAGACCCAGGGGGAGCAATGAGCAGTTCTTC.

This sequence joins TRBV28 and TRBJ1-4; D gene uncertain. This CDR3 comprises 18 residues. Per germline, CDR1 MDHEN and CDR2 SYDVKM. V lost 3 bases and J 0 bases, leaving 17 bases between the germline ends. The CDR3 DNA sequence: TGTGCCAGCAGTTTGAGTCAGTTACAGCTAACAACTAATGAAAAACTGTTTTTT. It codes for CASSLSQLQLTTNEKLFF.

This chain joins TRBV19 and TRBJ1-1, with 8 nucleotides matching TRBD1. With V trimmed by 6 bases and J by 1 base, 10 bases remained unmatched. The CDR3 is made up of 16 amino acids. CDR1 and CDR2 (germline): LNHDA, SQIVND (reference sequence). The CDR3 DNA is TGTGCCAGTAGCGCAGGGGGCCTTGGGGGGAACACTGAAGCTTTCTTT. Residues: CASSAGGLGGNTEAFF. Drawing the rest from reference TRBV19 and TRBJ1-1, the complete variable domain is DGGITQSPKYLFRKEGQNVTLSCEQNLNHDAMYWYRQDPGQGLRLIYYSQIVNDFQKGDIAEGYSVSREKKESFPLTVTSAQKNPTAFYLCASSAGGLGGNTEAFFGQGTRLTVV.

The V gene is TRBV5-6, the J gene TRBJ1-6; D remains ambiguous. The germline V and J ends were trimmed by 0 bases and 6 bases, with 10 bases remaining between them. From germline, CDR1 is SGHDT and CDR2 YYEEEE. The CDR3 extends over 15 amino acids. The CDR3 protein is CASSLVWGGNSPLHF. The CDR3 region has the DNA TGTGCCAGCAGCTTGGTGTGGGGAGGTAATTCACCCCTCCACTTT.

This clone was counted many times. This chain connects TRBV5-1 to TRBJ2-1; either TRBD1 or TRBD2 may supply D (6 bases each). In germline, CDR1 is SGHRS, CDR2 YFSETQ. The CDR3 is 13 residues long. Trimming left V 8 bases short and J 9 bases short, with 18 bases between. The CDR3 nucleotides are TGCGCCAGTGAGGAGCGAGGGGGGAGTGAGCAGTTCTTC. It specifies CASEERGGSEQFF.

The rearrangement uses TRBV7-2 and TRBJ1-1, with 7 bases identical to TRBD1. J lost 4 bases, V lost 5 bases, and 13 bases had no gene match. The CDR3 has 16 amino acids. CDR1 and CDR2 (germline): SGHTA, FQGNSA. In DNA, the CDR3 is TGTGCCAGCAGCCCGAGTGATGACAGGGTGGGCACTGAAGCTTTCTTT. Translating it yields CASSPSDDRVGTEAFF.

The chain links TRBV7-2 to TRBJ2-7, with D perhaps matching TRBD2 (6 bases). This CDR3 has 14 amino acids. Trimming removed 1 base at V and 2 bases at J, with 9 bases between. The V gene's germline CDR1 is SGHTA and CDR2 FQGNSA. The CDR3 loop reads CASSLGSGPYEQYF. CDR3 in DNA: TGTGCCAGCAGCTTAGGGAGCGGGCCCTACGAGCAGTACTTC.

This clone appeared many times. The chain employs TRBV5-1 and TRBJ2-1; the D gene could be TRBD1 or TRBD2 (6 bases each). The length of the CDR3 is 14 residues. The germline CDR1 and CDR2 sequences are SGHRS and YFSETQ. With 3 bases removed from V and 6 bases from J, the gap between germline ends came to 13 bases. The CDR3 loop reads CASSSGVEGNEQFF. CDR3 in DNA: TGCGCCAGCAGCTCAGGGGTGGAGGGCAATGAGCAGTTCTTC. Full variable domain (rest looked up from reference TRBV5-1 and TRBJ2-1): KAGVTQTPRYLIKTRGQQVTLSCSPISGHRSVSWYQQTPGQGLQFLFEYFSETQRNKGNFPGRFSGRQFSNSRSEMNVSTLELGDSALYLCASSSGVEGNEQFFGPGTRLTVL.

The genes are TRBV5-1 and TRBJ2-1, with 8 bases that match TRBD2. Germline-derived CDR1 and CDR2 are SGHRS and YFSETQ. The CDR3 is made up of 16 amino acids. V lost 0 bases, J lost 5 bases, and 7 bases stayed unmatched. This CDR3 is CASSLDGRALHNEQFF. The DNA of the CDR3 is TGCGCCAGCAGCTTGGACGGGAGGGCCCTCCACAATGAGCAGTTCTTC.

This clone was counted between two and nine times. The chain uses TRBV19 and TRBJ1-1, with D possibly TRBD1 on 5 matching bases. CDR3 size: 14 residues. V lost 5 bases to trimming and J lost 1 base, with 11 bases between them. Germline V gives CDR1 LNHDA, CDR2 SQIVND (reference sequence). The CDR3 here is CASSLEGRNTEAFF. DNA of the CDR3: TGTGCCAGTAGTCTGGAGGGGAGGAACACTGAAGCTTTCTTT.

This chain links TRBV19 with TRBJ1-4, with D hard to call. The CDR3 contains 15 residues. From germline, CDR1 is LNHDA and CDR2 SQIVND (reference sequence). Trimming shortened V by 4 bases and J by 4 bases, and 13 bases separated the two germline ends. This CDR3 reads CASSRSDGVNEKLFF. As DNA, the CDR3 is TGTGCCAGTAGTAGATCGGACGGGGTTAATGAAAAACTGTTTTTT.

J is TRBJ2-3 and V is TRBV27; TRBD2 matches at 9 bases. The junction had 0 bases not matched to a gene; V was cut back by 5 bases and J by 0 bases. This CDR3 spans 14 amino acids. Germline V lookup: CDR1 MNHEY, CDR2 SMNVEV (reference sequence). CDR3 DNA sequence: TGTGCCAGCAGTCTAGCGGGAAGCACAGATACGCAGTATTTT. It is translated as CASSLAGSTDTQYF.

The genes are TRBV6-1 and TRBJ1-1; no clear D. Germline CDR1 MNHNS, CDR2 SASEGT. The CDR3 is 13 residues long. V lost 2 bases, J lost 3 bases, and 7 bases lay in between. The CDR3 is CASSEYGHTEAFF. The CDR3, as DNA: TGTGCCAGCAGTGAATACGGACACACTGAAGCTTTCTTT.

The gene calls are TRBV9 and TRBJ2-7; D not resolved. The CDR3 contains 12 residues. Trimming took 3 bases from V and 1 from J, leaving 5 bases between them. In germline, CDR1 is SGDLS, CDR2 YYNGEE. The CDR3 reads CASSDHSYEQYF. Here the CDR3 DNA reads TGTGCCAGCAGCGACCATTCCTACGAGCAGTACTTC.

This rearrangement joins TRBV9 to TRBJ1-2; D unclear. The CDR3 consists of 15 residues. The V gene lost 0 bases and the J gene lost 3 bases, with 12 bases spanning the gap. The germline V gene has CDR1 SGDLS and CDR2 YYNGEE. The CDR3 protein is CASSVDFPGHYGYTF. The CDR3 DNA reads TGTGCCAGCAGCGTAGATTTCCCCGGGCACTATGGCTACACCTTC.

The chain is built from TRBV10-3 and TRBJ2-1; D is perhaps TRBD1 or TRBD2 (6 bases each). Trimming shortened V by 4 bases and J by 7 bases, and 17 bases separated the two germline ends. Germline V lookup: CDR1 ENHRY, CDR2 SYGVKD. The length of the CDR3 is 15 residues. The CDR3 DNA reads as TGTGCCATCAGTGTAGGGGCGGGAAGGGGGAATGAGCAGTTCTTC. As protein: CAISVGAGRGNEQFF.